The source of this T cell receptor (beta chain) is a study of monozygotic twins with inflammatory bowel disease. Researchers ran eight separate cDNA reactions for each sample. For each CDR3 protein, TCRdb gives one entry from its re-call of the 5' RACE reads, without DNA. Listed are 150,000 to 200,000 distinct CDR3 sequences; 2.4% falls within the top ten. As for this clonotype: No antigen is known for it.

CDR1 is LGHNA, CDR2 YNFKEQ, per germline. The CDR3 is 13 residues long. Study results and limitations: IBD patients exhibited fewer clonotypes shared with other individuals than healthy twins, particularly with disease activity.

V and J are TRBV4-2 and TRBJ1-5. This sequence was found in a human donor with ulcerative colitis or Crohn's disease, or a healthy co-twin of an affected twin (not recorded which). Sequencing was done on a sample of blood. CDR3 amino acids: CASSQVGNQPQHF.